This T cell receptor beta chain was documented in a study of blood T cell repertoires in COVID-19. Study overall: The United States, Italy and Spain provided the acute and convalescent COVID-19 samples. The cDNA or gDNA used as material had been derived from T cells, B-cell-depleted T cells, or PBMCs.

The method was immunoSEQ multiplex PCR; TCRdb's version includes in-frame clones alone and lacks a portion of them. This sample has approximately 150,000 clones, with 82% found just once. Germline trimming cut 3 bases from V and 7 bases from J; bases unmatched to any gene: 7. Germline V lookup: CDR1 GTSNPN, CDR2 SVGIG (reference sequence). The CDR3 is made up of 13 amino acids. This rearrangement joins TRBV30 to TRBJ1-2; 8 positions agree with TRBD1. The sequence derives from a human donor with acute or convalescent COVID-19. The donor label of this sample is uncertain. The source material was peripheral blood. CDR3: CAWRIQGDSGYTF. CDR3 DNA sequence: TGTGCCTGGAGAATACAGGGGGACTCTGGCTACACCTTC. Supplemented by reference TRBV30 and TRBJ1-2, the full variable domain reads SQTIHQWPATLVQPVGSPLSLECTVEGTSNPNLYWYRQAAGRGLQLLFYSVGIGQISSEVPQNLSASRPQDRQFILSSKKLLLSDSGFYLCAWRIQGDSGYTFGSGTRLTVV.